Below are 9 T cell receptor beta chains sequenced from a single sample in a study of control samples from healthy donors and cancer patients. Sequenced by immunoSEQ multiplex PCR; TCRdb stores in-frame clones only, minus some. The sample yields more than 110,000 clones, 70% to 90% seen once. The sequencing sample was made of blood. The source is a young woman in good health.

The V gene is TRBV10-3, the J gene TRBJ1-2; D is uncertain. The germline V and J ends were trimmed by 7 bases and 6 bases, with 21 bases remaining between them. This CDR3 spans 15 amino acids. Germline loops: CDR1 ENHRY, CDR2 SYGVKD. CDR3 protein: CAITASDPPLDGYTF. CDR3 DNA: TGTGCCATCACAGCATCTGACCCTCCCCTCGATGGCTACACCTTC.

The chain employs TRBV11-2 and TRBJ1-2; 9 bases are a match to TRBD1. The junction had 18 bases not matched to a gene; V was cut back by 5 bases and J by 8 bases. The CDR3 covers 17 residues. CDR1 is SGHAT and CDR2 is FQNNGV in the germline V gene. The CDR3 region is CASSPQPPGQGGRGYTF. CDR3 DNA sequence: TGTGCCAGCAGCCCGCAGCCGCCGGGACAGGGTGGGCGCGGCTACACCTTC.

This chain links TRBV7-3 with TRBJ1-1, with a tentative D call TRBD1 (6 bases). Looked up from germline, CDR1 is SGHTA and CDR2 is FQGTGA. The CDR3 is made up of 14 amino acids. With 2 bases removed from V and 1 base from J, the gap between germline ends came to 8 bases. CDR3 DNA sequence: TGTGCCAGCAGCTTAGGGGGCCCGAACACTGAAGCTTTCTTT. It translates to CASSLGGPNTEAFF.

The chain employs TRBV6-1 and TRBJ1-3; D is perhaps TRBD1 (5 bases). The CDR3 spans 14 residues. V lost 3 bases, J lost 4 bases, and 10 bases lay in between. Per the germline V gene, CDR1 is MNHNS and CDR2 is SASEGT. The CDR3 bases are TGTGCCAGCAGTGATCCAGGGATCGGAAACACCATATATTTT. Protein product: CASSDPGIGNTIYF.

The gene calls are TRBV3-1 (or the pseudogene TRBV3-2) and TRBJ2-5, with D possibly being TRBD1 (6 bases). V was clipped by 6 bases and J by 4 bases, with 18 bases between them. There are 15 residues in the CDR3. Germline CDR1 and CDR2: LGHDT and YNNKEL (reference sequence). The CDR3: CASSNYRVRLETQYF. The DNA for the CDR3 is TGTGCCAGCAGTAATTACAGGGTTCGGCTAGAGACCCAGTACTTC.

The chain employs TRBV5-1 and TRBJ1-6, with TRBD1 identical over 11 bases. Germline CDR1 SGHRS, CDR2 YFSETQ. The V and J ends lost 4 bases and 10 bases, in that order; junction bases with no gene match: 10. This CDR3 contains 16 residues. The chain's CDR3 is CASSLDRGQSKSPLHF. For the CDR3, the DNA is TGCGCCAGCAGCCTGGACAGGGGGCAATCGAAATCACCCCTCCACTTT. Variable domain in full (rest from reference TRBV5-1 and TRBJ1-6): KAGVTQTPRYLIKTRGQQVTLSCSPISGHRSVSWYQQTPGQGLQFLFEYFSETQRNKGNFPGRFSGRQFSNSRSEMNVSTLELGDSALYLCASSLDRGQSKSPLHFGNGTRLTVT.

The gene calls are TRBV27 and TRBJ2-5; 7 nucleotides agree with TRBD1. V trimming: 5 bases; J trimming: 4 bases; junction bases outside the gene matches: 7. Per the germline V gene, CDR1 is MNHEY and CDR2 is SMNVEV (reference sequence). This CDR3 region has 14 residues. Here the CDR3 DNA reads TGTGCCAGCAGTCCGAGACAGGGAACAGAGACCCAGTACTTC. Its translation: CASSPRQGTETQYF.

This chain uses TRBV7-6 with TRBJ2-2; a possible D gene is TRBD2 (6 bases). V lost 5 bases and J lost 0, with 25 bases in between. The CDR3 covers 20 residues. From germline, CDR1 is SGHVS and CDR2 FNYEAQ. The chain's CDR3 is CASSVPSAGTAQTNTGELFF. For the CDR3, the DNA is TGTGCCAGCAGCGTCCCGTCCGCCGGGACTGCTCAGACGAACACCGGGGAGCTGTTTTTT.

This chain links TRBV24-1 with TRBJ2-3; 7 bases match TRBD2. CDR1 KGHDR and CDR2 SFDVKD come from the germline V gene. The V gene end was trimmed by 1 base and the J gene end by 3 bases; junction bases not matched to a gene: 3. The CDR3 loop spans 15 amino acids. CDR3 loop: CATSDLGAGTDTQYF. DNA for the CDR3: TGTGCCACCAGTGATTTAGGAGCGGGGACAGATACGCAGTATTTT.